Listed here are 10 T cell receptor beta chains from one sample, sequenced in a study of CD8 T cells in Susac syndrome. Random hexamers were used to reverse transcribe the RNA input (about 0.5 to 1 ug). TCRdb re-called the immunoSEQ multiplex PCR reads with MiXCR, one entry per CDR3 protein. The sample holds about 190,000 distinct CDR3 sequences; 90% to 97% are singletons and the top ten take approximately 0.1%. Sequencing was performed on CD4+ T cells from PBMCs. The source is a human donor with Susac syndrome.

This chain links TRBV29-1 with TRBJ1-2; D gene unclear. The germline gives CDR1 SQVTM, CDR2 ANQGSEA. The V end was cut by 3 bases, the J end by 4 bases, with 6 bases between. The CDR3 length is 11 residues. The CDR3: CSVEGSYGYTF. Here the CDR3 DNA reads TGCAGCGTTGAGGGCTCCTATGGCTACACCTTC. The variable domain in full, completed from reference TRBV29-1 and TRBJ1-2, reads SAVISQKPSRDICQRGTSLTIQCQVDSQVTMMFWYRQQPGQSLTLIATANQGSEATYESGFVIDKFPISRPNLTFSTLTVSNMSPEDSSIYLCSVEGSYGYTFGSGTRLTVV.

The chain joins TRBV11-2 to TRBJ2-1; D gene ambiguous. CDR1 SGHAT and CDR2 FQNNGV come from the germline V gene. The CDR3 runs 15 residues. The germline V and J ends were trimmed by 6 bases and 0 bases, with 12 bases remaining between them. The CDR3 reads CASSLIGSSYNEQFF. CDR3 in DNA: TGTGCCAGCAGTCTGATCGGTAGCTCCTACAATGAGCAGTTCTTC.

CDR3 region: CASSLDGESQETQYF. The CDR3 nucleotides are TGTGCCAGCAGCTTAGATGGGGAATCACAAGAGACCCAGTACTTC. This chain joins TRBV11-2 and TRBJ2-5; no reliable D call. V lost 0 bases and J lost 2, with 10 bases in between. CDR1 is SGHAT and CDR2 is FQNNGV in the germline V gene. This CDR3 is built from 15 residues.

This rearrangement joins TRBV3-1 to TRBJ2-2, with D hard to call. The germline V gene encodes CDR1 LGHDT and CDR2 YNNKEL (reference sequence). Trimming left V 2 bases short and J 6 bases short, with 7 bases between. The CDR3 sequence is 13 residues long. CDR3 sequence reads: CASSQRAAGELFF. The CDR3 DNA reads TGTGCCAGCAGCCAAAGGGCCGCCGGGGAGCTGTTTTTT. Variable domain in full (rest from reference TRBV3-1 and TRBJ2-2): DTAVSQTPKYLVTQMGNDKSIKCEQNLGHDTMYWYKQDSKKFLKIMFSYNNKELIINETVPNRFSPKSPDKAHLNLHINSLELGDSAVYFCASSQRAAGELFFGEGSRLTVL.

The CDR3 is CAWSVGGDGEAFF. CDR3 nucleotide sequence: TGTGCCTGGAGTGTTGGGGGAGACGGTGAAGCTTTCTTT. The chain carries TRBV30 and TRBJ1-1; the D gene is possibly TRBD1 (5 bases). Germline-derived CDR1 and CDR2 are GTSNPN and SVGIG (reference sequence). The CDR3 is made up of 13 amino acids. Deletions cut 0 bases from V and 7 bases from J, with 12 bases between.

In DNA, the CDR3 is TGTGCCAGCAGTTACCGGCACGCAGCTAACTATGGCTACACCTTC. It translates to CASSYRHAANYGYTF. The chain carries TRBV6-5 and TRBJ1-2; no reliable D call. With 2 bases removed from V and 0 bases from J, the gap between germline ends came to 10 bases. The germline V gene has CDR1 MNHEY and CDR2 SVGAGI. The CDR3 extends over 15 amino acids.

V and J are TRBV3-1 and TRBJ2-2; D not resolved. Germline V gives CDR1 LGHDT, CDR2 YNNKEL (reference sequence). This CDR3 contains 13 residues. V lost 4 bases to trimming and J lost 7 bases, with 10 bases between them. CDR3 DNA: TGTGCCAGCAGCCTCAGCCGTGGCGGGGAGCTGTTTTTT. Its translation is CASSLSRGGELFF.

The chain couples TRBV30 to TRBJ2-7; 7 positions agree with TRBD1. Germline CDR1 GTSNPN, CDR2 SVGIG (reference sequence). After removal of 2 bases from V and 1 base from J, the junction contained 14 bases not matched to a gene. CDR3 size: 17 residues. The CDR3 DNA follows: TGTGCCTGGAGTCCTCTACCGGGACAGTTACCGTCCTACGAGCAGTACTTC. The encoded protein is CAWSPLPGQLPSYEQYF.

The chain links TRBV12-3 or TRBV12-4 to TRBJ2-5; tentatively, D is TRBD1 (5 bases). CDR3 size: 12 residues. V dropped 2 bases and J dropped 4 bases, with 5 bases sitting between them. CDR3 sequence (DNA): TGTGCCAGCAGTTTAAGGGGAGAGACCCAGTACTTC. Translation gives CASSLRGETQYF.

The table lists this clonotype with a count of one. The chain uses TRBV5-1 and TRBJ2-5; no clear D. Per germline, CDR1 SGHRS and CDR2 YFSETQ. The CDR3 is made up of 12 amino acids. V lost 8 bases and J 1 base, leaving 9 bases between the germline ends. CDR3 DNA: TGCGCCAGTCGCCGCCCCCAAGAGACCCAGTACTTC. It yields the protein CASRRPQETQYF.